This T cell receptor beta chain was found in a study of T-cell reconstitution after alpha-beta-depleted transplantation in children. TCRbeta library construction was performed incorporating unique molecular identifiers. MiXCR was run by TCRdb on the PCR reads, yielding one entry per CDR3 protein. The repertoire holds some 72,000 distinct CDR3 sequences, with more than 5.5% as singletons. This clonotype was seen at least ten times. CDR1 is SGHTA and CDR2 is FQGNSA in the germline V gene. V lost 1 base, J lost 8 bases, and 17 bases lay in between. The CDR3 runs to 15 residues. The chain employs TRBV7-2 and TRBJ1-2; D is ambiguous. The source is a human donor who donated a stem cell graft to a child with acute lymphoblastic leukemia. Material: PBMCs from the stem cell graft donor, obtained from the stem cell graft. The DNA for the CDR3 is TGTGCCAGCAGCTTAGGTGTTGATACGGGAGGGGGCTACACCTTC. Translating it yields CASSLGVDTGGGYTF.